The subject of this entry is one T cell receptor beta chain. The method was immunoSEQ multiplex PCR; TCRdb's version includes in-frame clones alone and lacks a portion of them. The sample consists of 60,000 to 80,000 clones, about 84% of them appearing once. The data originate from a study of OX40 agonist ivuxolimab in advanced cancers. CDR1 is SGHAT and CDR2 is FQNNGV in the germline V gene. The CDR3 has 14 residues. V gave up 1 base and J gave up 3 bases, with 9 bases separating them. The chain combines TRBV11-2 with TRBJ2-5; D perhaps matches TRBD1 (6 bases). The origin of this receptor is an adult with an advanced solid tumor such as melanoma, head and neck, liver or kidney cancer. Sequences were derived from CD4+ or CD8+ T cells sorted from blood, sampled in a trial of the OX40 agonist ivuxolimab. In DNA form, the CDR3 reads TGTGCCAGCAGCTTAGGGGGGCTAAAAGAGACCCAGTACTTC. Translating gives CASSLGGLKETQYF.